These T cell receptor beta chains were read from a single sample in a study of shared clonotypes between healthy human individuals. Sequenced by immunoSEQ multiplex PCR; TCRdb stores in-frame clones only, minus some. The sample lists around 1.4 million clones, approximately 98.5% seen once, with about 0.35% in the top ten. The sample comprised naive CD4+ T cells sorted from blood. The receptors derive from a man in his thirties or forties in good health. CDR3s include the opening cysteine and the closing phenylalanine or tryptophan. Fields, in order: D gene, clone size, V gene, J gene, CDR3 protein, CDR3 DNA. A D gene is named only where the DNA matches it firmly. Clone size is shown for a subset of rows, as once, few, many or a class of expanded clone.

.,.,TRBV15,TRBJ1-1,CATQENTEAFF,TGTGCCACCCAGGAGAACACTGAAGCTTTCTTT
.,.,TRBV4-2,TRBJ2-7,CASSQDSGAANSYEQYF,TGTGCCAGCAGCCAAGATAGCGGAGCGGCCAACTCCTACGAGCAGTACTTC
.,.,TRBV4-1,TRBJ2-2,CASSQATGELFF,TGCGCCAGCAGCCAGGCCACCGGGGAGCTGTTTTTT
TRBD2,.,TRBV9,TRBJ2-7,CASSVSAGSSYEQYF,TGTGCCAGCAGCGTTTCAGCGGGGAGCTCCTACGAGCAGTACTTC
TRBD1,.,TRBV4-1,TRBJ1-2,CASQGADGYTF,TGCGCCAGCCAGGGGGCGGATGGCTACACCTTC
TRBD2,.,TRBV19,TRBJ2-3,CASTIGGLAGDTQYF,TGTGCCAGTACCATAGGGGGACTAGCGGGAGATACGCAGTATTTT
.,.,TRBV19,TRBJ1-2,CASSKTAGTENYGYTF,TGTGCCAGTAGTAAGACGGCCGGGACGGAGAACTATGGCTACACCTTC
.,.,TRBV5-1,TRBJ2-3,CASSFSSRGGSTDTQYF,TGCGCCAGCAGCTTTTCATCCCGGGGCGGGAGCACAGATACGCAGTATTTT
.,.,TRBV29-1,TRBJ1-1,CSVLARNTEAFF,TGCAGCGTTTTGGCCAGGAACACTGAAGCTTTCTTT
TRBD2,.,TRBV27,TRBJ2-7,CASSRLLAGESPEQYF,TGTGCCAGCAGTCGCCTTCTAGCGGGAGAAAGTCCCGAGCAGTACTTC
TRBD1,.,TRBV28,TRBJ2-7,CASRGQGGTYEQYF,TGTGCCAGCAGGGGACAGGGAGGGACCTACGAGCAGTACTTC
.,.,TRBV7-9,TRBJ2-7,CAINSDRYEQYF,TGTGCCATAAACTCGGACCGCTACGAGCAGTACTTC
.,once,TRBV27,TRBJ1-5,CASSSRDQPQHF,TGTGCCAGCAGTTCCAGGGATCAGCCCCAGCATTTT
.,.,TRBV28,TRBJ2-3,CASSPSGVGEGDTQYF,TGTGCCAGCAGTCCCTCGGGGGTTGGGGAAGGAGATACGCAGTATTTT
.,.,TRBV7-8,TRBJ2-7,CASRNKGADEQYF,TGTGCCAGCAGGAATAAGGGTGCAGACGAGCAGTACTTC
TRBD2,.,TRBV27,TRBJ2-7,CASSPAGGFYEQYF,TGTGCCAGCAGTCCAGCGGGAGGTTTTTACGAGCAGTACTTC
.,.,TRBV11-3,TRBJ2-7,CEARLELGSYEQYF,TGTGAAGCTAGACTTGAGTTGGGCTCCTACGAGCAGTACTTC
TRBD1,once,TRBV5-5,TRBJ2-4,CASRKGQGTVNIQYF,TGTGCCAGCAGAAAGGGACAGGGGACGGTGAACATTCAGTACTTC
.,.,TRBV4-1,TRBJ2-3,CASSLRSSTDTQYF,TGCGCCAGCAGCCTGAGATCGAGCACAGATACGCAGTATTTT
.,.,TRBV5-1,TRBJ2-3,CASSLAFGVTATGSTDTQYF,TGCGCCAGCAGCTTGGCGTTTGGGGTCACTGCGACAGGAAGCACAGATACGCAGTATTTT
.,.,TRBV28,TRBJ2-5,CASTQTTGGGETQYF,TGTGCCAGCACCCAAACGACAGGTGGGGGGGAGACCCAGTACTTC
.,.,TRBV19,TRBJ2-7,CASSGTYEQYF,TGTGCCAGTTCCGGGACCTACGAGCAGTACTTC
.,.,TRBV10-3,TRBJ1-1,CAISAYGAGLPEAFF,TGTGCCATCAGTGCTTACGGGGCTGGCCTCCCTGAAGCTTTCTTT
.,.,TRBV5-1,TRBJ2-5,CASSPTGGRGETQYF,TGCGCCAGCAGCCCTACCGGTGGGAGAGGGGAGACCCAGTACTTC
TRBD2,.,TRBV5-1,TRBJ2-1,CASSGRGGSDEQFF,TGCGCCAGCAGCGGGAGGGGCGGGAGCGATGAGCAGTTCTTC